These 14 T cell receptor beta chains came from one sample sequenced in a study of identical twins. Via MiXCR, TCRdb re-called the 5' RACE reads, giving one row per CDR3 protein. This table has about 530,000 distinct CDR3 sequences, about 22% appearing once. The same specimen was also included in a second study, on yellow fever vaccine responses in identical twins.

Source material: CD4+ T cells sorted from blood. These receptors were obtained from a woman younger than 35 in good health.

CDR3 sequence: CSARTRGGTDTQYF. Written as DNA, the CDR3 is TGCAGTGCTAGGACCCGCGGGGGCACAGATACGCAGTATTTT. The V call is TRBV20-1, the J call TRBJ2-3; D might be TRBD2 (6 bases). The CDR3 consists of 14 residues. V was trimmed by 3 bases and J by 1 base, leaving 11 bases between them. In germline, CDR1 is DFQATT, CDR2 SNEGSKA (reference sequence).

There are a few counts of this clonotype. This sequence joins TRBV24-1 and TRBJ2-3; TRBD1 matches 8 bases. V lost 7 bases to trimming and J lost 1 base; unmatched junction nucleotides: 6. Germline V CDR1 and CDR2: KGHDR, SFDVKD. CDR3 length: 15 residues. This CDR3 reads CATSETGEGTDTQYF. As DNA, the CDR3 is TGTGCCACCAGCGAGACAGGGGAAGGCACAGATACGCAGTATTTT.

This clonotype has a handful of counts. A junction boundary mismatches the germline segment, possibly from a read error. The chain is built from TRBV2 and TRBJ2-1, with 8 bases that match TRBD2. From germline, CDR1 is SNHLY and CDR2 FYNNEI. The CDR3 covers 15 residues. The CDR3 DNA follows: TGTGCCAGCAGAGAAGCGGGAGACACTTACAATGAGCAGTTCTTC. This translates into CASREAGDTYNEQFF.

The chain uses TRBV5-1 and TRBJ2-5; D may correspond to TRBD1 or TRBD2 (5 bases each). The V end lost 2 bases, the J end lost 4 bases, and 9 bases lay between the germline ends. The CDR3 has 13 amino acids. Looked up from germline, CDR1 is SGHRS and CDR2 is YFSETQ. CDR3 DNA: TGCGCCAGCAGCTTCGCAGGGACAGAGACCCAGTACTTC. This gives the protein CASSFAGTETQYF.

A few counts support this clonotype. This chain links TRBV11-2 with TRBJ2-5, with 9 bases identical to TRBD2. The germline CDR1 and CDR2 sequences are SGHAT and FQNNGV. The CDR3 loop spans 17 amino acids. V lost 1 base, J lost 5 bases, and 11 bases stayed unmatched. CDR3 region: CASSLGAGGPPVETQYF. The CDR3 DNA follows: TGTGCCAGCAGCTTAGGAGCGGGGGGTCCCCCGGTTGAGACCCAGTACTTC.

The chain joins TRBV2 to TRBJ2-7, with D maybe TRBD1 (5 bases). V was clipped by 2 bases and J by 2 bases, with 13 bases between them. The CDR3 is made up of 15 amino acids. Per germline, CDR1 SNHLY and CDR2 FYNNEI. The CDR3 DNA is TGTGCCAGCAGTGAAAGTCAGGGTAAGGCCTACGAGCAGTACGTC. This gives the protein CASSESQGKAYEQYV.

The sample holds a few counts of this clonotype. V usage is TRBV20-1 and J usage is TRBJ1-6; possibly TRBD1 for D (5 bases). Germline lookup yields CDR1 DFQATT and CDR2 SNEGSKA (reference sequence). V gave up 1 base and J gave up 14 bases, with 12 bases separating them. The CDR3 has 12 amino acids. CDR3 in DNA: TGCAGTGCTAGAGGTTCGGGGGTCACCCTCCACTTT. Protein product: CSARGSGVTLHF.

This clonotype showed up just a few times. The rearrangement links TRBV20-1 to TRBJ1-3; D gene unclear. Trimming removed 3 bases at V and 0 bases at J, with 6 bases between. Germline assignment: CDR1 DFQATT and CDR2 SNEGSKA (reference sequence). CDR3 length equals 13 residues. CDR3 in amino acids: CSARLVSGNTIYF. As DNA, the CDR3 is TGCAGTGCTAGGCTCGTCTCTGGAAACACCATATATTTT.

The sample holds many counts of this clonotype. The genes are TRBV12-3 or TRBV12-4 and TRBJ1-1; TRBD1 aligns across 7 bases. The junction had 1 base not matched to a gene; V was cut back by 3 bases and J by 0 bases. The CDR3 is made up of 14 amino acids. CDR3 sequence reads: CASSFGQVNTEAFF. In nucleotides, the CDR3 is TGTGCCAGCAGTTTTGGACAGGTGAACACTGAAGCTTTCTTT.

The CDR3 nucleotides read TGTGCCAGCTCACCTGGCGGGGCAGGTCGCACAGATACGCAGTATTTT. Amino acid sequence: CASSPGGAGRTDTQYF. The genes are TRBV18 and TRBJ2-3, with TRBD2 as a possible D gene (6 bases). The V gene's germline CDR1 is KGHSH and CDR2 LQKENI. The CDR3 spans 16 residues. Trimming left V 3 bases short and J 1 base short, with 14 bases between. The full variable domain, in which reference TRBV18 and TRBJ2-3 provide the parts outside the CDR3, is NAGVMQNPRHLVRRRGQEARLRCSPMKGHSHVYWYRQLPEEGLKFMVYLQKENIIDESGMPKERFSAEFPKEGPSILRIQQVVRGDSAAYFCASSPGGAGRTDTQYFGPGTRLTVL.

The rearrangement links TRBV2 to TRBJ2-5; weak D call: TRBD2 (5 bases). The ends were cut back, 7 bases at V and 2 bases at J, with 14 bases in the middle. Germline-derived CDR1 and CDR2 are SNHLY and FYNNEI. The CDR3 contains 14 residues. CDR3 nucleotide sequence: TGTGCCAGCACGGGAATCCATCAACAAGAGACCCAGTACTTC. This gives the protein CASTGIHQQETQYF.

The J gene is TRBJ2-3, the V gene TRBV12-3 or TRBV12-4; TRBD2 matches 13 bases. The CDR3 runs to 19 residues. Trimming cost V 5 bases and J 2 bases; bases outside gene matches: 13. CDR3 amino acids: CASSHPPGTSGITTDTQYF. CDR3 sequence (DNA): TGTGCCAGCAGTCACCCCCCCGGGACTAGCGGGATTACCACAGATACGCAGTATTTT.

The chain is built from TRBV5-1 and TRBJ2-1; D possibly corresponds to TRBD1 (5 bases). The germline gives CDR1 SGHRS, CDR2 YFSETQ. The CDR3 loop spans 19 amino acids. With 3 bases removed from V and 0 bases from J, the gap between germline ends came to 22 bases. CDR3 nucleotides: TGCGCCAGCAGCTCCCGGCCAGGGATGATAATGAGCTCCTACAATGAGCAGTTCTTC. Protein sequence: CASSSRPGMIMSSYNEQFF.

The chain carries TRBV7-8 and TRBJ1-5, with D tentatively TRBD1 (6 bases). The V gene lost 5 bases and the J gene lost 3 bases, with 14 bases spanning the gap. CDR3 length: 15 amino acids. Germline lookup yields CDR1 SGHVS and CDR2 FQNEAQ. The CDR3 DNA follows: TGTGCCAGCAGCCGAAAGGACAGCTTCAATCAGCCCCAGCATTTT. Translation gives CASSRKDSFNQPQHF. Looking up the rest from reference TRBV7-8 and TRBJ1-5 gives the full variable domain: GAGVSQSPRYKVAKRGQDVALRCDPISGHVSLFWYQQALGQGPEFLTYFQNEAQLDKSGLPSDRFFAERPEGSVSTLKIQRTQQEDSAVYLCASSRKDSFNQPQHFGDGTRLSIL.